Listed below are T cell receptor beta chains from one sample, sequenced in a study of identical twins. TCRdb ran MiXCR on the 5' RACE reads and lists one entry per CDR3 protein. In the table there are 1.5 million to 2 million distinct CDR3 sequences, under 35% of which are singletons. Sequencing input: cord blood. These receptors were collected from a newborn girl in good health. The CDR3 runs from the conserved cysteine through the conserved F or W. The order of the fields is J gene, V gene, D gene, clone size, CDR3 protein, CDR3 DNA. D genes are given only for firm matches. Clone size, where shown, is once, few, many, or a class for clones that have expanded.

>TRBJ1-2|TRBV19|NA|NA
CASRKESFYGYTF
TGTGCCAGTAGGAAAGAATCCTTTTATGGCTACACCTTC
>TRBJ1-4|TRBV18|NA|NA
CASSPGHLNEKLFF
TGTGCCAGCTCACCGGGACACCTAAATGAAAAACTGTTTTTT
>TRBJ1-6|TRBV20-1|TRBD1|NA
CSATTDRASPLHF
TGCAGTGCTACGACGGACAGGGCCTCACCCCTCCACTTT
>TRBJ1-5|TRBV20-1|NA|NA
CSARGAGDKSNQPQHF
TGCAGTGCTAGAGGGGCAGGGGATAAGAGCAATCAGCCCCAGCATTTT
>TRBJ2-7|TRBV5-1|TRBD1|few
CASSLGSQGVKDYEQYF
TGCGCCAGCAGCTTGGGTTCACAGGGGGTGAAGGACTACGAGCAGTACTTC
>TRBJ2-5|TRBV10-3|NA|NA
CAISGVVLGQETQYF
TGTGCCATCAGTGGGGTAGTCTTGGGCCAAGAGACCCAGTACTTC
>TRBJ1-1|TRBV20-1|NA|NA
CSARDAANVNTEAFF
TGCAGTGCTAGAGATGCCGCGAATGTGAACACTGAAGCTTTCTTT
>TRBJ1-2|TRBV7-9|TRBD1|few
CASSPDRGPSYGYTF
TGTGCCAGCAGCCCGGACAGGGGGCCTAGCTATGGCTACACCTTC
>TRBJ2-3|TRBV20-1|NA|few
CSARSPTRDTQYF
TGCAGTGCTAGGAGCCCCACCCGGGATACGCAGTATTTT
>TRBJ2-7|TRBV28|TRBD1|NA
CAIAMSGTGASSYEQYF
TGTGCCATCGCTATGTCCGGGACAGGGGCCAGCTCCTACGAGCAGTACTTC
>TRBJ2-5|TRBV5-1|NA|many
CASSLGTEETQYF
TGCGCCAGCAGCTTGGGGACAGAAGAGACCCAGTACTTC
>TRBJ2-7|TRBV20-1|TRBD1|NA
CNATKTGAYEQYF
TGCAATGCTACAAAGACAGGGGCCTACGAGCAGTACTTC
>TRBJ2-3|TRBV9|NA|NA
CASSVDSTHTDTQYF
TGTGCCAGCAGCGTAGATAGTACCCACACAGATACGCAGTATTTT
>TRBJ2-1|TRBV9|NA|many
CASSVVSGDEQFF
TGTGCCAGCAGCGTAGTATCGGGGGACGAGCAGTTCTTC
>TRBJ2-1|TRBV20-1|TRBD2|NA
CSAAGTRYNEQFF
TGCAGTGCGGCCGGGACTAGGTACAATGAGCAGTTCTTC
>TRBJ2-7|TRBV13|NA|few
CASSLLYTGEQYF
TGTGCCAGCAGCCTACTCTACACCGGTGAGCAGTACTTC
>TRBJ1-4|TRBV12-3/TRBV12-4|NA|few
CASSFHLNEKLFF
TGTGCCAGCAGTTTTCATCTTAATGAAAAACTGTTTTTT
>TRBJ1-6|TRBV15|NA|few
CASGLPKNSPLHF
TGTGCCTCCGGACTCCCGAAGAATTCACCCCTCCACTTT
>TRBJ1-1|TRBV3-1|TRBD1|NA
CASSHRDRGLGNTEAFF
TGTGCCAGCAGCCACCGGGACAGGGGGCTGGGGAACACTGAAGCTTTCTTT
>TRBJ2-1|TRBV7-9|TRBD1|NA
CASSNYRGLYNEQFF
TGTGCCAGCAGCAACTACAGGGGGCTATACAATGAGCAGTTCTTC
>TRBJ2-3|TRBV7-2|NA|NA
CAGSILDTQYF
TGTGCCGGCAGCATCTTAGATACGCAGTATTTT
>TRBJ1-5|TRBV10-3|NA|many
CAISQGDGNQPQHF
TGTGCCATCAGCCAGGGAGATGGCAATCAGCCCCAGCATTTT
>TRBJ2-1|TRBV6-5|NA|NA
CASSYRDTLYNEQFF
TGTGCCAGCAGTTACCGGGACACCCTCTACAATGAGCAGTTCTTC
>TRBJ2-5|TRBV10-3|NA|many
CATGGETQYF
TGTGCCACTGGGGGGGAGACCCAGTACTTC
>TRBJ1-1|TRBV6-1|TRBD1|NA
CASRDHRGTEAFF
TGTGCTAGCAGGGACCACAGGGGGACTGAAGCTTTCTTT
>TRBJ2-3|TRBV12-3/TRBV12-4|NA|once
CASTLRIAPSTDTQYF
TGTGCCAGCACTTTAAGAATAGCGCCTAGCACAGATACGCAGTATTTT
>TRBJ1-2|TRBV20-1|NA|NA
CSARQGYYGYTF
TGCAGTGCTAGGCAGGGTTACTATGGCTACACCTTC
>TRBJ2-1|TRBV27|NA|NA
CASSYPPEQFF
TGTGCCAGCAGTTATCCGCCTGAGCAGTTCTTC
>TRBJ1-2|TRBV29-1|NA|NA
CSVGATYGYTF
TGCAGCGTAGGGGCCACCTATGGCTACACCTTC
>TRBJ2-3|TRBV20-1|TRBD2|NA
CSSRGLRTSGGFTTDTQYF
TGCAGTTCTAGAGGCCTCCGGACTAGCGGGGGGTTTACAACAGATACGCAGTATTTT
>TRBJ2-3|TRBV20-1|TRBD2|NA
CSALTSGSDTQYF
TGCAGTGCCCTCACTAGCGGGAGTGATACGCAGTATTTT
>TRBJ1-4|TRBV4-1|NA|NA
CASSLRSGGATNEKLFF
TGCGCCAGCAGCCTTCGGTCCGGGGGCGCAACTAATGAAAAACTGTTTTTT
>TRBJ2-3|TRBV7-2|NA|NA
CASSLNGRTDTQYF
TGTGCCAGCAGCTTAAACGGCCGAACAGATACGCAGTATTTT
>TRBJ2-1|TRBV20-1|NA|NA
CSARDLRVPAYNEQFF
TGCAGTGCTAGAGATCTAAGGGTACCAGCCTACAATGAGCAGTTCTTC
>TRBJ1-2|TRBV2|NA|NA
CASSEGQAANYGYTF
TGTGCCAGCAGTGAGGGTCAGGCGGCGAACTATGGCTACACCTTC
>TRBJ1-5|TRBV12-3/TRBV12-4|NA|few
CASSLGVDWDQPQHF
TGTGCCAGCAGTTTAGGGGTCGACTGGGATCAGCCCCAGCATTTT
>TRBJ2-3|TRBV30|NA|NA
CACTRAAPDTQYF
TGTGCCTGCACCAGGGCAGCCCCAGATACGCAGTATTTT
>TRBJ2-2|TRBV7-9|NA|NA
CASSGTALGELFF
TGTGCCAGCAGCGGGACTGCTCTCGGGGAGCTGTTTTTT
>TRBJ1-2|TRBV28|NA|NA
CASSSGTGVVGYTF
TGTGCCAGCAGTTCAGGGACGGGGGTTGTGGGCTACACCTTC
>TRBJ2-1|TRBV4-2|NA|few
CASSQDLNAHNEQFF
TGTGCCAGCAGCCAAGATCTTAACGCCCACAATGAGCAGTTCTTC
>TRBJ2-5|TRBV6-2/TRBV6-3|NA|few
CASSYDETQYF
TGTGCCAGCAGTTACGACGAGACCCAGTACTTC
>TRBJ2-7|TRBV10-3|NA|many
CAISERNDEQYF
TGTGCCATCAGTGAGAGAAATGACGAGCAGTACTTC
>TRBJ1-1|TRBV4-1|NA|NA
CASSQGPLQGNTEAFF
TGCGCCAGCAGCCAAGGACCCTTACAGGGGAACACTGAAGCTTTCTTT
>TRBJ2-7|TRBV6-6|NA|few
CASSYSTQSGSYEQYF
TGTGCCAGCAGTTACTCGACCCAGTCGGGATCCTACGAGCAGTACTTC
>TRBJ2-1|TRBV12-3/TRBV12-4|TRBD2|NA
CASSLAVAGGGFF
TGTGCCAGCAGTTTAGCGGTAGCGGGAGGTGGGTTCTTC
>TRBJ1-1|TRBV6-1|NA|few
CASSERPGRYTEAFF
TGTGCCAGCAGTGAGCGGCCAGGACGGTACACTGAAGCTTTCTTT
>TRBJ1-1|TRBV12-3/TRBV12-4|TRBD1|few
CASSFPPGQGTEAFF
TGTGCCAGCAGTTTTCCACCGGGACAGGGCACTGAAGCTTTCTTT
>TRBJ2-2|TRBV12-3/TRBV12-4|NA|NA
CASRVMTGELFF
TGTGCCAGCAGGGTGATGACCGGGGAGCTGTTTTTT
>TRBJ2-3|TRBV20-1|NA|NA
CSARDRLRSTDTQYF
TGCAGTGCTAGAGATCGGCTGAGGAGCACAGATACGCAGTATTTT
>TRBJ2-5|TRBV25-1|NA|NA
CASSDQDFQETQYF
TGTGCCAGCAGTGACCAGGACTTCCAAGAGACCCAGTACTTC
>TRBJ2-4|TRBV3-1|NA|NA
CASSQAPGAAKNIQYF
TGTGCCAGCAGCCAAGCCCCGGGGGCGGCCAAAAACATTCAGTACTTC
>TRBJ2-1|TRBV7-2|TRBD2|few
CASRGLVGGYNEQFF
TGTGCCAGCAGGGGACTAGTAGGGGGATACAATGAGCAGTTCTTC
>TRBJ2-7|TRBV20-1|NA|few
CSARGAYPYEQYF
TGCAGTGCTAGGGGAGCGTACCCCTACGAGCAGTACTTC
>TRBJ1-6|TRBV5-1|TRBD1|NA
CASSFRTGGSNSPLHF
TGCGCCAGCAGCTTTAGGACAGGGGGCTCAAATTCACCCCTCCACTTT